This TCR beta chain originates from a study of T cells in localized non-small cell lung cancer. About this clone itself: What it binds is unknown.

Germline CDR1 and CDR2: MGHRA and YSYEKL. Trimming stripped 4 bases from V and 0 bases from J, with 13 bases between. The CDR3 has 16 residues. The study's findings and limits: Heterogeneity remains possible because sequencing was limited to only one tumor region. Adjacent lung tissue had a median roughly 55 of the top 100 clones found in the tumor.

Sequencing was performed with immunoSEQ multiplex PCR; in TCRdb, only in-frame clones are kept and a portion is missing. The sample includes some 38,000 clones, approximately 92% of them seen just once. V is TRBV4-1 and J is TRBJ1-3; perhaps TRBD1 as D (5 bases). The material was peripheral blood, obtained before any cancer treatment. This sequence was found in a female donor of 60 years or more with stage I lung adenocarcinoma. The CDR3 here is CASSPAGGISGNTIYF. CDR3 DNA: TGCGCCAGCAGCCCAGCCGGGGGGATCTCTGGAAACACCATATATTTT.